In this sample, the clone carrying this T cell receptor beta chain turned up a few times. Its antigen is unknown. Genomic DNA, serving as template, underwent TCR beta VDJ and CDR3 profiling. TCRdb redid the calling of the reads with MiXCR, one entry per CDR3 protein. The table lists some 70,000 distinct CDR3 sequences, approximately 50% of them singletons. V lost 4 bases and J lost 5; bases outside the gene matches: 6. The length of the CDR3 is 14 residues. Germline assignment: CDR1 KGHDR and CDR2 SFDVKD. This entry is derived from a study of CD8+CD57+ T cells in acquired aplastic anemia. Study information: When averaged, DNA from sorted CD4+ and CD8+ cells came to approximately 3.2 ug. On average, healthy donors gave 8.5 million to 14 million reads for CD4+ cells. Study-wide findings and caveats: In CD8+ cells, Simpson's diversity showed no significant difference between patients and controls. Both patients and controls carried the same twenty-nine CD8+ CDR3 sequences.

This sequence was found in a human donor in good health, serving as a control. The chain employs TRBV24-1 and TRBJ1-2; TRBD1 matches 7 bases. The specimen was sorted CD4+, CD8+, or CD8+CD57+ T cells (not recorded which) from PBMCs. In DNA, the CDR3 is TGTGCCACCAGTGACGTTGACAGGGTATATGGCTACACCTTC. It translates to CATSDVDRVYGYTF.